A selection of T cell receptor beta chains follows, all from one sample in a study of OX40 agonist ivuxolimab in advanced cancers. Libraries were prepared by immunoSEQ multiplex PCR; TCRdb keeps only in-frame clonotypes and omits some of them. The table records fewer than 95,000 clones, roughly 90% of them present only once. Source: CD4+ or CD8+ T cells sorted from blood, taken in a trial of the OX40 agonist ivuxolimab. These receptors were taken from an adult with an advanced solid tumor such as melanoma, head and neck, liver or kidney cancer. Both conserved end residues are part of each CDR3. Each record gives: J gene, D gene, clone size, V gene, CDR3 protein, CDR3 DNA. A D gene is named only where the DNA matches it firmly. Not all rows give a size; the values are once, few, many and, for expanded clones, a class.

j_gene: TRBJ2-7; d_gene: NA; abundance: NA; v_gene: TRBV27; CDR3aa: CASSLIGPTYEQYF; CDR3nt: TGTGCCAGCAGTTTAATAGGACCGACCTACGAGCAGTACTTC
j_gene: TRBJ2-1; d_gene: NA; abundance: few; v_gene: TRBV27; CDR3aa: CASRFAGYGNEQFF; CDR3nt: TGTGCCAGCCGTTTCGCCGGGTACGGCAATGAGCAGTTCTTC
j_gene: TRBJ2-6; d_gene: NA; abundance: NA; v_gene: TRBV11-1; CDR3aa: CASSLVKPPLPGANVLTF; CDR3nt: TGTGCCAGCAGCTTGGTCAAGCCCCCTTTACCTGGGGCCAACGTCCTGACTTTC
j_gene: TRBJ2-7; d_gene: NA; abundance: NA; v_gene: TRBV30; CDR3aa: CAWSVTGPYEQYF; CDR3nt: TGTGCCTGGAGTGTGACAGGCCCCTACGAGCAGTACTTC
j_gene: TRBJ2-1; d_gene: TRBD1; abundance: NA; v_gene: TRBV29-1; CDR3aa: CSVGRDRATSDSYNEQFF; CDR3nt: TGCAGCGTCGGCCGGGACAGGGCTACTAGTGACTCCTACAATGAGCAGTTCTTC
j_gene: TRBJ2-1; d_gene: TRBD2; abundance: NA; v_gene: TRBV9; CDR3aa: CASSADGGLADNEQFF; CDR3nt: TGTGCCAGCAGCGCAGACGGGGGACTAGCGGACAATGAGCAGTTCTTC
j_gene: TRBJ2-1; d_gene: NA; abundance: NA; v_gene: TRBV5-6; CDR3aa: CASSPGLGEQFF; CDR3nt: TGTGCCAGCAGCCCAGGACTTGGTGAGCAGTTCTTC
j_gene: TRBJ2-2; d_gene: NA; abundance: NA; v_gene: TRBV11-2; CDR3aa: CASSLIPGELFF; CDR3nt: TGTGCCAGCAGCCTGATTCCCGGGGAGCTGTTTTTT
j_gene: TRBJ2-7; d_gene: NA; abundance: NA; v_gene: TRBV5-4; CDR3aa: CASSPTGAPYEQYF; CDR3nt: TGTGCCAGCAGCCCGACGGGGGCCCCCTACGAGCAGTACTTC
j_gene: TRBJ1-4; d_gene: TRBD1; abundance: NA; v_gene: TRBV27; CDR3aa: CASSFGGGSEKLFF; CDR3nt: TGTGCCAGCAGTTTCGGAGGGGGCAGTGAAAAACTGTTTTTT
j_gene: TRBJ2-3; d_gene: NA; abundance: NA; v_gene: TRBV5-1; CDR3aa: CASSLQGDTQYF; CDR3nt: TGCGCCAGCAGCTTGCAAGGAGATACGCAGTATTTT
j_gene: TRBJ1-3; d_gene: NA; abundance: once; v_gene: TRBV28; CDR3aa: CASSWTTDPSGNTIYF; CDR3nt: TGTGCCAGCAGTTGGACGACTGACCCCTCTGGAAACACCATATATTTT
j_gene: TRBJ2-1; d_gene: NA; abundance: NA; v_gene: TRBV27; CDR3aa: CASSSSVWEQFF; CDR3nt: NA
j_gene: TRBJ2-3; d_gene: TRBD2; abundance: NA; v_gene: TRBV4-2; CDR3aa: CASSQDWASGSNTQYF; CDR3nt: TGTGCCAGCAGCCAAGATTGGGCTAGCGGGAGTAATACGCAGTATTTT
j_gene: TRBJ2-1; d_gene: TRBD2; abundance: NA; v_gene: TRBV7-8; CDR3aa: CASSRALAGENEQFF; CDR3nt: TGTGCCAGCAGCCGGGCCCTAGCGGGGGAGAATGAGCAGTTCTTC
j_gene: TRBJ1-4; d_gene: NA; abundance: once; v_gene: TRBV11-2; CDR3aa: CASSLNEKLFF; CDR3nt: TGTGCCAGCAGCTTAAATGAAAAACTGTTTTTT
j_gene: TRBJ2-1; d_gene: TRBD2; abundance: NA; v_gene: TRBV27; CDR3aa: CASSLGAGGREQFF; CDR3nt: TGTGCCAGCAGTTTAGGGGCGGGGGGCAGAGAGCAGTTCTTC
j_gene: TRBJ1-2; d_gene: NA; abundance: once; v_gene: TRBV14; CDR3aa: CASSHRGTPYGYTF; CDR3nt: TGTGCCAGCAGCCACCGAGGGACTCCCTATGGCTACACCTTC
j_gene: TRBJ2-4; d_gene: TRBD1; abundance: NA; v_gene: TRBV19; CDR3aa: CASSLQRPGGTENIQYF; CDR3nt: TGTGCCAGTAGTCTCCAAAGGCCAGGGGGAACCGAAAACATTCAGTACTTC
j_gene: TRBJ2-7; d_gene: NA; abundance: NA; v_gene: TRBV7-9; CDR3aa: CASSLSENEQYF; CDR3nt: TGTGCCAGCAGCTTATCAGAGAACGAGCAGTACTTC
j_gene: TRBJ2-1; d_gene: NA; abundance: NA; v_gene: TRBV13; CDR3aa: CASSFAVPSYNEQFF; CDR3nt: TGTGCCAGCAGCTTCGCGGTTCCCTCCTACAATGAGCAGTTCTTC
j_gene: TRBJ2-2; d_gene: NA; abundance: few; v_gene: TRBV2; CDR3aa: CASRQRSTGELFF; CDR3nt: TGTGCCAGCAGACAGCGGAGCACCGGGGAGCTGTTTTTT
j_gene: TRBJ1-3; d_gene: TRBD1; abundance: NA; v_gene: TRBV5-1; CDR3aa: CASSLFGQVNSGNTIYF; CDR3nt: TGCGCCAGCAGCTTATTTGGACAGGTTAACTCTGGAAACACCATATATTTT
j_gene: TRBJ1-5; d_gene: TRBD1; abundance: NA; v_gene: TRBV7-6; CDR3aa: CASSHGTGNQPQHF; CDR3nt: TGTGCCAGCAGCCACGGGACAGGCAATCAGCCCCAGCATTTT
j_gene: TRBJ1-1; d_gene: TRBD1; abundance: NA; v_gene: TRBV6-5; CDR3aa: CASSYSTGGFPEAFF; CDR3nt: TGTGCCAGCAGTTACTCGACAGGGGGGTTTCCTGAAGCTTTCTTT
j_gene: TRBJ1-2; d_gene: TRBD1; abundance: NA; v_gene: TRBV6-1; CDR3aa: CASSEWGTGDGYTF; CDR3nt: TGTGCCAGCAGTGAATGGGGGACAGGGGATGGCTACACCTTC